The rows below give T cell receptor beta chains drawn from one sample of a study of blood T cell repertoires in COVID-19. Measured with immunoSEQ multiplex PCR; TCRdb has only the in-frame clones, and not every one. Found here are approximately 94,000 clones, roughly 80% of them singletons; the top ten hold approximately 25%. The source material was peripheral blood. Source of these receptors: a human donor in a cohort sampled during active COVID-19. The CDR3 runs from the conserved cysteine through the conserved F or W. D genes are given only for firm matches. Some rows have no size entry. The others give once, few or many, or a class for an expanded clone.

size: NA; J: TRBJ1-1; V: TRBV5-1; D: TRBD1; DNA: TGCGCCAGCAGCCGACGACAGGGAGGTATGAACACTGAAGCTTTCTTT; CDR3: CASSRRQGGMNTEAFF
size: NA; J: TRBJ2-5; V: TRBV15; D: NA; DNA: TGTGCCACCAGCAGAGGGCGGGGTGAGACCCAGTACTTC; CDR3: CATSRGRGETQYF
size: NA; J: TRBJ2-1; V: TRBV12-3/TRBV12-4; D: NA; DNA: TGTGCCAGCAGTGTCCCCAGGGGTGAGCAGTTCTTC; CDR3: CASSVPRGEQFF
size: NA; J: TRBJ2-7; V: TRBV4-3; D: TRBD2; DNA: TGCGCCAGCAGCCAAAGGCACGCGGGGGGATCCTCCTACGAGCAGTACTTC; CDR3: CASSQRHAGGSSYEQYF
size: NA; J: TRBJ2-3; V: TRBV5-4; D: TRBD2; DNA: TGTGCCAGCAGCTTGGAGCGGGGTCTTGTCACAGATACGCAGTATTTT; CDR3: CASSLERGLVTDTQYF
size: NA; J: TRBJ2-1; V: TRBV29-1; D: NA; DNA: TGCAGCGTTGAAGATTTAGCCTGGTCCTCCTACAATGAGCAGTTCTTC; CDR3: CSVEDLAWSSYNEQFF
size: NA; J: TRBJ2-7; V: TRBV27; D: NA; DNA: TGTGCCAGCAGTAAGACAGGTTACTTCTACGAGCAGTACTTC; CDR3: CASSKTGYFYEQYF
size: NA; J: TRBJ1-5; V: TRBV6-5; D: NA; DNA: TGTGCCAGCAGTTCACATAGCAATCAGCCCCAGCATTTT; CDR3: CASSSHSNQPQHF
size: NA; J: TRBJ2-1; V: TRBV5-1; D: NA; DNA: TGCGCCAGCAGCTTGACGGTTGGACACAACTACAATGAGCAGTTCTTC; CDR3: CASSLTVGHNYNEQFF
size: once; J: TRBJ2-2; V: TRBV11-1; D: NA; DNA: TGTGCCAGCAGCTCGTATCTGCGGACCGGGGAGCTGTTTTTT; CDR3: CASSSYLRTGELFF
size: NA; J: TRBJ1-2; V: TRBV5-1; D: NA; DNA: TGCGCCAGCAGCAGCTCTCGGGACAACGCCTATGGCTACACCTTC; CDR3: CASSSSRDNAYGYTF
size: NA; J: TRBJ1-3; V: TRBV19; D: NA; DNA: TGTGCCAGTAGTCCTTCTGGAAACACCATATATTTT; CDR3: CASSPSGNTIYF
size: many; J: TRBJ2-2; V: TRBV5-1; D: NA; DNA: TGCGCCAGCAGCACGGGGACTGTTACCGGGGAGCTGTTTTTT; CDR3: CASSTGTVTGELFF
size: NA; J: TRBJ2-1; V: TRBV5-6; D: NA; DNA: TGTGCCAGCACTATGGAGCCACTTTACAATGAGCAGTTCTTC; CDR3: CASTMEPLYNEQFF
size: NA; J: TRBJ2-3; V: TRBV18; D: NA; DNA: TGTGCCAGCTCACAACAGGGCACAGATACGCAGTATTTT; CDR3: CASSQQGTDTQYF
size: NA; J: TRBJ2-5; V: TRBV3-1/TRBV3-2; D: NA; DNA: TGTGCCAGCAGCCAAGGGAGACAAGAGACCCAGTACTTC; CDR3: CASSQGRQETQYF
size: NA; J: TRBJ1-2; V: TRBV7-3; D: NA; DNA: TGTGCCAGCAGCTCCGATGGACTTCTCTATGGCTACACCTTC; CDR3: CASSSDGLLYGYTF
size: NA; J: TRBJ2-7; V: TRBV6-5; D: TRBD2; DNA: TGTGCCAGCAGTTCGACTAGCGGGGGCTCCCTGTCCCAGTACTTC; CDR3: CASSSTSGGSLSQYF
size: NA; J: TRBJ2-1; V: TRBV24-1; D: NA; DNA: TGTGCCACCAGTGCGAGGAACAATGAGCAGTTCTTC; CDR3: CATSARNNEQFF
size: NA; J: TRBJ1-1; V: TRBV2; D: NA; DNA: TGTGCCAGCAGTGACGACAGGAACACTGAAGCTTTCTTT; CDR3: CASSDDRNTEAFF
size: NA; J: TRBJ2-6; V: TRBV5-1; D: NA; DNA: TGCGCCAGCATGCGAGCTGGGGCCAACGTCCTGACTTTC; CDR3: CASMRAGANVLTF
size: NA; J: TRBJ2-5; V: TRBV6-1; D: TRBD2; DNA: TGTGCCAGCAGTGGGGAGCGGGGGCCCTACCAAGAGACCCAGTACTTC; CDR3: CASSGERGPYQETQYF
size: NA; J: TRBJ1-3; V: TRBV18; D: TRBD1; DNA: TGTGCCAGCTCCCCGACAGGGGGTACTGCGGACACCATATATTTT; CDR3: CASSPTGGTADTIYF
size: NA; J: TRBJ2-2; V: TRBV4-1; D: TRBD1; DNA: TGCGCCAGCAGCCAAGATCCGGGACAGGCCCGAATGAACACCGGGGAGCTGTTTTTT; CDR3: CASSQDPGQARMNTGELFF
size: NA; J: TRBJ2-2; V: TRBV5-4; D: TRBD2; DNA: TGTGCCAGCAGCTTTGGCGGGAGATCCGGGGAGCTGTTTTTT; CDR3: CASSFGGRSGELFF